The rows below give T cell receptor beta chains drawn from one sample of a study of OX40 agonist ivuxolimab in advanced cancers. The assay was immunoSEQ multiplex PCR, and TCRdb's table has in-frame clones only and misses some. The sample includes about 36,000 clones, approximately 84% seen only once; the top ten take about a sixth. Sequences were derived from CD4+ or CD8+ T cells sorted from blood, sampled in a trial of the OX40 agonist ivuxolimab. The receptors were gathered from an adult with an advanced solid tumor such as melanoma, head and neck, liver or kidney cancer. The CDR3 runs from the conserved cysteine through the conserved F or W. Fields, in order: D gene, J gene, V gene, clone size, CDR3 protein, CDR3 DNA. D genes are given only for firm matches. Only some rows state a clone size, as once, few, many or a class for expanded clones.

TRBD1 | TRBJ1-4 | TRBV9 | . | CASSPGGGTHEKLFF | TGTGCCAGCAGCCCAGGGGGGGGGACACATGAAAAACTGTTTTTT
. | TRBJ2-5 | TRBV11-2 | . | CASSLAPGHLRETQYF | TGTGCCAGCAGCTTAGCCCCGGGACACCTAAGAGAGACCCAGTACTTC
. | TRBJ2-6 | TRBV27 | . | CASRMSGANVLTF | TGTGCCAGCAGAATGTCCGGGGCCAACGTCCTGACTTTC
. | TRBJ2-1 | TRBV12-5 | . | CASGSYAGYNEQFF | TGTGCTAGTGGTTCCTACGCGGGATACAATGAGCAGTTCTTC
TRBD2 | TRBJ2-1 | TRBV7-8 | medium-sized | CASSELAETRNEQFF | TGTGCCAGCAGCGAACTAGCGGAGACGCGGAATGAGCAGTTCTTC
TRBD2 | TRBJ2-2 | TRBV27 | . | CASSWGGNTGELFF | TGTGCCAGCAGTTGGGGGGGGAACACCGGGGAGCTGTTTTTT
TRBD2 | TRBJ2-7 | TRBV4-1 | once | CASSHTRRLAGAQEGEQYF | TGCGCCAGCAGCCATACTAGGAGACTAGCGGGGGCCCAGGAGGGCGAGCAGTACTTC
. | TRBJ2-5 | TRBV19 | . | CASRADEGDLQETQYF | TGTGCCAGTAGAGCCGATGAGGGGGACCTTCAAGAGACCCAGTACTTC
. | TRBJ2-7 | TRBV19 | once | CASSIGQGNYEQYF | TGTGCCAGTAGTATCGGGCAGGGTAACTACGAGCAGTACTTC
TRBD2 | TRBJ2-1 | TRBV4-3 | . | CASSPTSGSYNEQFF | TGCGCCAGCAGCCCAACTAGCGGGTCCTACAATGAGCAGTTCTTC
. | TRBJ1-6 | TRBV7-6 | . | CASSLIGNSPLHF | TGTGCCAGCAGCTTGATAGGGAATTCACCCCTCCACTTT